Given below is one T cell receptor (beta chain) in context. What it binds is unknown. CDR1 SNHLY and CDR2 FYNNEI come from the germline V gene. This CDR3 has 14 amino acids. The J segment lost 2 bases and the V segment lost 6 bases, leaving 4 bases of the junction unmatched. Sequencing used immunoSEQ multiplex PCR; TCRdb keeps in-frame clones, though not all of them. The sample yields roughly 2.2 million clones, over 90% seen once. This entry is derived from a study of shared clonotypes between healthy human individuals. Broader study findings: Estimated clonotype richness was generally higher in naive than memory subsets. Non-shared clonotypes displayed generation probabilities falling below those of clonotypes present in all four donors.

The sequence came from a man between 18 and 29 years old in good health. Some clones in this sample may be carry-over from other donors' samples. Sequencing input: naive CD4+ T cells from PBMCs. The subset is: CD45RA+ positively selected. The V gene is TRBV2, the J gene TRBJ2-1; the match to TRBD2 covers 7 bases. CDR3 protein: CASSGLGAYNEQFF. The CDR3 DNA is TGTGCCAGCAGCGGACTAGGGGCCTACAATGAGCAGTTCTTC.